This TCR beta chain was retrieved from a study of chemoradiotherapy in HPV16-positive cancers. Germline CDR1 is SEHNR and CDR2 is FQNEAQ (reference sequence). The length of the CDR3 is 15 residues. V lost 3 bases and J lost 0, with 6 bases in between. Measured with immunoSEQ multiplex PCR; TCRdb has only the in-frame clones, and not every one. Of a few thousand clones in the sample, over 70% were seen once. Samples were taken several times over chemoradiotherapy. Sequenced here: tumor tissue, sampled from a patient who underwent chemoradiotherapy. This sequence was found in a human donor with HPV-associated anogenital cancer. The genes are TRBV7-9 and TRBJ2-6; D gene unclear. CDR3 region: CASSLQLSGANVLTF. CDR3 sequence (DNA): TGTGCCAGCAGCTTGCAGCTCTCTGGGGCCAACGTCCTGACTTTC.